Shown below are 25 T cell receptor beta chains from a single sample sequenced in a study of T cell responses to AZD1222 COVID-19 vaccine. Sequencing used immunoSEQ multiplex PCR; TCRdb keeps in-frame clones, though not all of them. The sample holds several thousand clones, around nine tenths seen once. The specimen comprised peripheral blood, sampled 28 days after the second AZD1222 dose. These receptors all stem from an adult who received the AZD1222 COVID-19 vaccine.

In its sample, this clone was seen a few times. The J gene is TRBJ1-1, the V gene TRBV2, with unresolved D. Germline CDR1 reads SNHLY; CDR2 reads FYNNEI. The V end lost 6 bases, the J end lost 0 bases, and 5 bases lay between the germline ends. The CDR3 is made up of 12 amino acids. Written as DNA, the CDR3 is TGTGCCAGCAGCCAGATGAACACTGAAGCTTTCTTT. Its translation: CASSQMNTEAFF.

The J gene is TRBJ2-3, the V gene TRBV7-2; 8 bases line up with TRBD2. Germline V gives CDR1 SGHTA, CDR2 FQGNSA. The CDR3 length is 15 residues. Unmatched junction bases numbered 6, after V lost 4 bases and J lost 3 bases. The CDR3 region has the DNA TGTGCCAGCAGCTCCGGGGGGGCCATGACAGATACGCAGTATTTT. Amino acids: CASSSGGAMTDTQYF.

This chain joins TRBV5-1 and TRBJ1-4; 9 positions agree with TRBD1. Germline trimming cut 8 bases from V and 0 bases from J; bases unmatched to any gene: 2. The germline V gene encodes CDR1 SGHRS and CDR2 YFSETQ. The CDR3 totals 14 residues. The CDR3 loop is CASRQGATNEKLFF. Here the CDR3 DNA reads TGCGCCAGTCGACAGGGGGCAACTAATGAAAAACTGTTTTTT.

This clone was counted a single time. This chain links TRBV2 with TRBJ2-3, with TRBD1 identical over 9 bases. The germline gives CDR1 SNHLY, CDR2 FYNNEI. The J segment lost 5 bases and the V segment lost 8 bases, leaving 8 bases of the junction unmatched. The CDR3 is made up of 14 amino acids. This CDR3 is CASGGDRVKDTQYF. For the CDR3, the DNA is TGTGCCAGCGGTGGGGACAGGGTGAAAGATACGCAGTATTTT.

The genes are TRBV5-4 and TRBJ1-2; perhaps TRBD1 as D (6 bases). The CDR3 covers 14 residues. Germline V gives CDR1 SGHNT, CDR2 YYREEE (reference sequence). V was shortened by 1 base and J by 4 bases, with 11 bases between the two germline ends. CDR3 DNA sequence: TGTGCCAGCAGCTTGTTGGCAGGGGTCTATGGCTACACCTTC. Translating it yields CASSLLAGVYGYTF.

The chain joins TRBV9 to TRBJ1-2; D call uncertain. The V gene's germline CDR1 is SGDLS and CDR2 YYNGEE. This CDR3 has 14 residues. V was cut by 5 bases and J by 8 bases, with 19 bases left in between. CDR3: CASSPLRAAPGYTF. DNA of the CDR3: TGTGCCAGCAGTCCATTACGGGCCGCACCGGGCTACACCTTC.

This sequence joins TRBV27 and TRBJ1-5; D might be TRBD1 (6 bases). Trimming cost V 7 bases and J 10 bases, with 17 bases left between them. The CDR3 has 13 residues. CDR1 is MNHEY, CDR2 SMNVEV, per germline (reference sequence). The CDR3, as DNA: TGTGCCAGCACCCCGGGGCTAGGGGGTCCCCAGCATTTT. Protein: CASTPGLGGPQHF.

The chain employs TRBV2 and TRBJ2-3, with 10 positions matching TRBD2. The CDR3 is 14 residues long. Germline CDR1 reads SNHLY; CDR2 reads FYNNEI. V trimming: 6 bases; J trimming: 4 bases; junction bases outside the gene matches: 4. CDR3 DNA sequence: TGTGCCAGCAGGGTAGCGGGGGGTGCAGATACGCAGTATTTT. Encoded protein: CASRVAGGADTQYF.

The rearrangement links TRBV19 to TRBJ2-1; D remains ambiguous. The V gene lost 6 bases and the J gene lost 9 bases, with 15 bases spanning the gap. The CDR3 spans 13 residues. Germline loops: CDR1 LNHDA, CDR2 SQIVND (reference sequence). The CDR3 region is CASSFDSFGEQFF. Written as DNA, the CDR3 is TGTGCCAGTAGCTTTGACTCCTTCGGTGAGCAGTTCTTC.

The chain joins TRBV29-1 to TRBJ2-7, with D tentatively TRBD2 (5 bases). Germline V lookup: CDR1 SQVTM, CDR2 ANQGSEA. This CDR3 has 12 residues. Between the trimmed V and J ends, which lost 7 bases and 5 bases, there was a span of 15 bases. The CDR3 is CSASRGWDEQYF. DNA for the CDR3: TGCAGCGCTAGCCGAGGCTGGGACGAGCAGTACTTC.

This clone was recorded a few times. V and J are TRBV6-1 and TRBJ2-5; D is perhaps TRBD2 (5 bases). Germline lookup yields CDR1 MNHNS and CDR2 SASEGT. V gave up 1 base and J gave up 5 bases, with 11 bases separating them. The CDR3 has 14 residues. This CDR3 reads CASSEVGLLETQYF. The CDR3 region has the DNA TGTGCCAGCAGTGAAGTCGGACTGCTCGAGACCCAGTACTTC.

This chain connects TRBV29-1 to TRBJ2-4, with a tentative D call TRBD1 (5 bases). The CDR3 is made up of 15 amino acids. Germline V CDR1 and CDR2: SQVTM, ANQGSEA. Trimming left V 6 bases short and J 1 base short, with 16 bases between. CDR3 nucleotides: TGCAGCGTGGCGACAGTCCTAGGGGCCAAAAACATTCAGTACTTC. It is translated as CSVATVLGAKNIQYF.

The V and J genes are TRBV12-3 or TRBV12-4 and TRBJ2-1; D not resolved. V lost 10 bases, J lost 3 bases, and 13 bases lay in between. This CDR3 contains 13 residues. The CDR3 DNA reads as TGTGCCATTGGTGACCCCCTCTACAATGAGCAGTTCTTC. Translation: CAIGDPLYNEQFF.

CDR3 loop: CASSQDRGYEQYF. DNA of the CDR3: TGCGCCAGCAGCCAAGATAGGGGCTACGAGCAGTACTTC. The rearrangement links TRBV4-3 to TRBJ2-7, with D maybe TRBD1 (5 bases). The CDR3 runs 13 residues. Trimming stripped 0 bases from V and 3 bases from J, with 6 bases between. The V gene's germline CDR1 is LGHNA and CDR2 YSLEER.

This clone was seen just once. The chain employs TRBV25-1 and TRBJ1-4; 7 positions agree with TRBD1. Germline CDR1 reads MGHDK; CDR2 reads SYGVNS. This CDR3 comprises 14 residues. V was pared by 3 bases and J by 6 bases, with 4 bases of the junction left unmatched. CDR3 nucleotide sequence: TGTGCCAGCAGTGATCGGCAGGGGGATGAAAAACTGTTTTTT. This encodes CASSDRQGDEKLFF.

The V and J genes are TRBV5-5 and TRBJ1-4; TRBD1 matches 7 bases. Germline CDR1 SGHKS, CDR2 YYEKEE (reference sequence). The length of the CDR3 is 13 residues. V dropped 4 bases and J dropped 4; count of bases not matched to a gene: 1. CDR3 in amino acids: CASSGDSNEKLFF. The CDR3 nucleotides read TGTGCCAGCAGCGGGGACAGTAATGAAAAACTGTTTTTT.

This sequence joins TRBV10-1 and TRBJ1-4, with TRBD1 matching 12 bases. Per the germline V gene, CDR1 is WNHNN and CDR2 is SYGVQD (reference sequence). The CDR3 has 19 residues. The trim removed 5 bases at V and 7 bases at J, leaving 17 bases unmatched. This chain's CDR3 is CASSQETTGTGGLTEKLFF. CDR3 nucleotides: TGCGCCAGCAGTCAGGAAACTACCGGGACAGGGGGCTTAACTGAAAAACTGTTTTTT.

This rearrangement joins TRBV28 to TRBJ2-3; D unclear. The ends were cut back, 5 bases at V and 5 bases at J, with 17 bases in the middle. Per germline, CDR1 MDHEN and CDR2 SYDVKM. CDR3 length: 15 residues. The CDR3 sequence: CASSKANSNRDTQYF. The CDR3 DNA follows: TGTGCCAGCAGTAAAGCGAATTCAAACAGAGATACGCAGTATTTT.

The gene calls are TRBV5-6 and TRBJ2-5, with TRBD1 matching 11 bases. The CDR3 is 16 amino acids. Germline values: CDR1 SGHDT, CDR2 YYEEEE. The J segment lost 5 bases and the V segment lost 7 bases, leaving 13 bases of the junction unmatched. The CDR3 region is CASYRRGQGAYETQYF. As DNA, the CDR3 is TGTGCCAGCTACCGCCGAGGACAGGGGGCATACGAGACCCAGTACTTC.

The V gene is TRBV5-1, the J gene TRBJ2-2; 7 nucleotides match TRBD2. With V trimmed by 3 bases and J by 0 bases, 5 bases remained unmatched. This CDR3 is built from 16 residues. Germline CDR1 and CDR2: SGHRS and YFSETQ. The chain's CDR3 is CASSWGGTANTGELFF. Written as DNA, the CDR3 is TGCGCCAGCAGCTGGGGGGGAACCGCGAACACCGGGGAGCTGTTTTTT. Full variable domain (missing parts from reference TRBV5-1 and TRBJ2-2): KAGVTQTPRYLIKTRGQQVTLSCSPISGHRSVSWYQQTPGQGLQFLFEYFSETQRNKGNFPGRFSGRQFSNSRSEMNVSTLELGDSALYLCASSWGGTANTGELFFGEGSRLTVL.

A note on this clone: The junction departs from germline at one end; a sequencing error may be responsible. The V call is TRBV7-7, the J call TRBJ2-1; D is unclear. Germline values: CDR1 SSHAT, CDR2 FNYEAQ (reference sequence). This CDR3 region has 15 residues. The CDR3 DNA reads TGTGCTAGCAGCTTAGCCCAGCGCCCCTCCAATGAGCAGTTCTTC. Its translation is CASSLAQRPSNEQFF. Variable domain in full (rest from reference TRBV7-7 and TRBJ2-1): GAGVSQSPRYKVTKRGQDVTLRCDPISSHATLYWYQQALGQGPEFLTYFNYEAQPDKSGLPSDRFSAERPEGSISTLTIQRTEQRDSAMYRCASSLAQRPSNEQFFGPGTRLTVL.

The chain uses TRBV25-1 and TRBJ2-1; D unclear. The CDR3 totals 12 residues. CDR1 is MGHDK, CDR2 SYGVNS, per germline. The V gene lost 5 bases and the J gene lost 6 bases, with 8 bases spanning the gap. DNA for the CDR3: TGTGCCAGCAGTACGGGCCGCAATGAGCAGTTCTTC. It yields the protein CASSTGRNEQFF.

The chain is built from TRBV5-4 and TRBJ2-5; perhaps TRBD2 as D (6 bases). The V gene lost 1 base and the J gene lost 4 bases, with 8 bases spanning the gap. The CDR3 totals 13 residues. Germline V gene sequence: CDR1 SGHNT, CDR2 YYREEE (reference sequence). CDR3 nucleotide sequence: TGTGCCAGCAGCTTGTCGGGGGTAGAGACCCAGTACTTC. This gives the protein CASSLSGVETQYF.

The chain recombines TRBV7-2 with TRBJ1-1; D is uncertain. Germline V gene sequence: CDR1 SGHTA, CDR2 FQGNSA. This CDR3 has 13 residues. The V and J ends lost 4 bases and 0 bases respectively, with 6 bases between them. The CDR3 spells CASSSSMNTEAFF. DNA of the CDR3: TGTGCCAGCAGCTCCTCCATGAACACTGAAGCTTTCTTT.

The table lists this clone with a few counts. V gene TRBV5-1 combines with J gene TRBJ1-6, with TRBD1 identical over 8 bases. The V segment lost 5 bases and the J segment 5 bases; nucleotides outside the gene matches: 9. CDR1 is SGHRS, CDR2 YFSETQ, per germline. This CDR3 contains 16 residues. CDR3: CASSSGQGFDNSPLHF. CDR3 nucleotide sequence: TGCGCCAGCAGTTCTGGACAGGGCTTTGATAATTCACCCCTCCACTTT.